This T cell receptor beta chain was observed in a study of T cells in localized non-small cell lung cancer. Study-wide results and limits: Heterogeneity remains possible because sequencing was limited to only one tumor region.

Profiled with immunoSEQ multiplex PCR; TCRdb holds only in-frame clones, not every one. The data show about 82,000 clones, with roughly 80% seen just once and less than 20% held by the top ten. About this clone itself: The antigen remains unidentified.

The germline gives CDR1 SGHAT, CDR2 FQNNGV. The CDR3 runs 14 residues. Deletions cut 6 bases from V and 1 base from J, with 10 bases between. This specimen was PBMCs, taken before any cancer treatment. The sequence came from a man aged 40 to 69 with stage II squamous cell lung carcinoma. This chain uses TRBV11-2 with TRBJ2-4; D perhaps matches TRBD2 (6 bases). The CDR3 here is CASSYGGAKNIQYF. As DNA, the CDR3 is TGTGCCAGCAGTTACGGAGGGGCCAAAAACATTCAGTACTTC.